The T cell receptor beta chain described here comes from a study of identical twins. The CDR3 sequence is 14 residues long. Between the trimmed V and J ends, which lost 1 base and 7 bases, there was a span of 12 bases. The germline gives CDR1 SGHDT, CDR2 YYEEEE. Template switching added a universal primer binding site, and final cDNA carried unique molecular identifiers. From the 5' RACE reads, TCRdb called clonotypes with MiXCR, one entry per CDR3 protein. In the table there are 1.5 million to 2 million distinct CDR3 sequences, around 29% of which are singletons. The source material was cord blood. The receptor was isolated from a newborn girl in good health. This sequence joins TRBV5-6 and TRBJ2-1, with unresolved D. In DNA, the CDR3 is TGTGCCAGCAGCTTGATCTCTCCGGGTAATGAGCAGTTCTTC. This codes for CASSLISPGNEQFF.